The clone carrying this TCR beta chain was counted many times. Its antigen is currently unknown. The record originates from a study of neurological immune-mediated disorders. Findings of the study overall: The greatest degree of TCR clonal expansion was observed in HTLV-1-associated myelopathy, with the lowest in multiple sclerosis, below that of healthy controls.

This CDR3 has 19 amino acids. The cDNA was synthesized by 5'RACE incorporating 10-nucleotide random UMIs. Whenever a sequencing run was performed, it yielded over 190 million TCR-beta sequences from 15-18 subjects. In TCRdb, the 5' RACE reads were re-called with MiXCR into one record per CDR3 protein. The data show under 20,000 distinct CDR3 sequences, with roughly a quarter seen just once and roughly a third held by the top ten. The chain couples TRBV21-1 to TRBJ2-4; TRBD2 is the table's D call, not checked against the DNA. TRBV21-1 is marked as a pseudogene. This clonotype was sampled from a man aged 50-60 years with HTLV-1-associated myelopathy (HAM/TSP). The sample taken for sequencing was PBMCs. The chain's CDR3 is CASSKAQVLAGGPKNIQYF. DNA for the CDR3: TGTGCCAGCAGCAAAGCGCAGGTTCTAGCGGGAGGACCCAAAAACATTCAGTACTTC.